This T cell receptor beta chain was sequenced in a study of blood T cell repertoires in COVID-19. Turning to the study itself: COVID-19 samples from acute and convalescent phases originated in the United States, Italy and Spain. T cells, B-cell-depleted T cells, or PBMCs provided the cDNA or gDNA that served as material.

As originally analysed: Reference gene primer amplification gave estimated nucleated cell counts. This table comes from immunoSEQ multiplex PCR, and its TCRdb copy is limited to in-frame clones, with some not included. D and trimming were read from the DNA, whereas the V and J calls and clone size are those reported in that table. The table shows around 360,000 clones, with over 75% occurring only once. Patients of the Seattle cohort, enrolled during active infection, were followed longitudinally. Trimming cost V 3 bases and J 6 bases, with 9 bases left between them. CDR1 and CDR2 (germline): ENHRY, SYGVKD. This CDR3 region has 12 residues.

V is TRBV10-3 and J is TRBJ2-7, with D possibly matching TRBD2 (5 bases). The sample consisted of peripheral blood. The receptor was derived from a woman younger than 45 with COVID-19, enrolled during active disease. The CDR3: CAISEWGVEQYF. The CDR3 DNA reads TGTGCCATCAGTGAATGGGGAGTCGAGCAGTACTTC.